These 29 T cell receptor beta chains were sequenced from one sample in a study of cytomegalovirus exposure and HLA in healthy donors. Use of 60 Vbeta and 13 Jbeta primers characterized the PCR. Some clones are missing from TCRdb's copy, which holds only in-frame ones; the method was immunoSEQ multiplex PCR. The sample has roughly 160,000 clones, roughly 80% seen once. The sequenced sample consisted of PBMCs. The source of these receptors is a man aged 18 to 30 in good health and CMV-seropositive.

A few counts support this clone. The chain employs TRBV6-4 and TRBJ1-5; the D is unclear. Germline assignment: CDR1 MRHNA and CDR2 SNTAGT. The CDR3 runs to 14 residues. The ends were cut back, 2 bases at V and 10 bases at J, with 15 bases in the middle. The CDR3 coding sequence is TGTGCCAGCAGTGACGATGCAGAAGTATCCCCCCAGCATTTT. Its protein product is CASSDDAEVSPQHF.

This sequence joins TRBV5-4 and TRBJ1-1, with D perhaps matching TRBD1 (5 bases). Per germline, CDR1 SGHNT and CDR2 YYREEE (reference sequence). The V gene lost 5 bases and the J gene lost 1 base, with 9 bases spanning the gap. This CDR3 is 13 amino acids long. The CDR3 loop reads CASSHDRNTEAFF. The DNA for the CDR3 is TGTGCCAGCAGTCATGACAGGAACACTGAAGCTTTCTTT.

The rearrangement links TRBV10-2 to TRBJ2-2; D perhaps matches TRBD2 (5 bases). V was cut by 0 bases and J by 6 bases, with 11 bases left in between. There are 15 residues in the CDR3. The germline V gene encodes CDR1 WSHSY and CDR2 SAAADI. In DNA, the CDR3 is TGCGCCAGCAGTGAGTCGTCGGGGATCCCCGGGGAGCTGTTTTTT. Encoded protein: CASSESSGIPGELFF.

The chain carries TRBV2 and TRBJ2-7; 8 positions agree with TRBD1. The CDR3 spans 13 residues. Per germline, CDR1 SNHLY and CDR2 FYNNEI. V dropped 6 bases and J dropped 6; count of bases not matched to a gene: 7. CDR3 loop: CASRGTGSPEQYF. CDR3 bases: TGTGCCAGCAGAGGGACAGGCTCCCCCGAGCAGTACTTC.

V is TRBV6-1 and J is TRBJ2-5, with TRBD1 matching over 8 bases. The tail of the sequence fits TRBJ2-7 better, so the J call may be wrong. This CDR3 comprises 14 residues. CDR1 MNHNS and CDR2 SASEGT come from the germline V gene. In DNA form, the CDR3 reads TGTGCCAGCAGCCCCGGACAGGGTCCGGACGAGCAGTACTTC. Its translation is CASSPGQGPDEQYF.

This chain uses TRBV4-1 with TRBJ2-2, with TRBD2 matching 11 bases. The CDR3 consists of 16 residues. Per germline, CDR1 MGHRA and CDR2 YSYEKL. Losses at the gene ends were 8 bases for V and 7 bases for J; bases not matched to a gene: 12. The CDR3 sequence is CASRSTSGSRIGELFF. The CDR3 DNA follows: TGCGCCAGCCGATCTACTAGCGGGAGTAGGATCGGGGAGCTGTTTTTT.

This clone has a handful of counts. This sequence joins TRBV29-1 and TRBJ2-5; D not resolved. The ends were cut back, 7 bases at V and 2 bases at J, with 11 bases in the middle. Germline V CDR1 and CDR2: SQVTM, ANQGSEA. The CDR3 runs 12 residues. The CDR3 spells CSGRRGQETQYF. The CDR3 nucleotides read TGCAGCGGCCGGCGAGGTCAAGAGACCCAGTACTTC.

The chain uses TRBV15 and TRBJ2-7; TRBD2 matches 7 bases. V was pared by 9 bases and J by 4 bases, with 6 bases of the junction left unmatched. Germline assignment: CDR1 LNHNV and CDR2 YYDKDF (reference sequence). This CDR3 is 12 amino acids long. The CDR3 sequence: CATSQGGYEQYF. CDR3 in DNA: TGTGCCACTAGTCAGGGAGGGTACGAGCAGTACTTC.

As DNA, the CDR3 is TGTGCCAGCAGCTTATCAGGCCCCTCTGGAAACACCATATATTTT. The encoded protein is CASSLSGPSGNTIYF. The genes are TRBV7-3 and TRBJ1-3; D call uncertain. There are 15 residues in the CDR3. Trimming shortened V by 2 bases and J by 0 bases, and 8 bases separated the two germline ends. CDR1 is SGHTA and CDR2 is FQGTGA in the germline V gene. Complete variable domain (other parts from reference TRBV7-3 and TRBJ1-3): GAGVSQTPSNKVTEKGKYVELRCDPISGHTALYWYRQSLGQGPEFLIYFQGTGAADDSGLPNDRFFAVRPEGSVSTLKIQRTERGDSAVYLCASSLSGPSGNTIYFGEGSWLTVV.

A single count supports this clone. The V and J genes are TRBV6-6 and TRBJ2-3, with D perhaps matching TRBD1 (5 bases). This CDR3 spans 15 amino acids. CDR1 and CDR2 (germline): MNHNY, SVGAGI (reference sequence). V was trimmed by 0 bases and J by 4 bases, leaving 11 bases between them. The CDR3 loop is CASSYSDQGPDTQYF. DNA of the CDR3: TGTGCCAGCAGTTACTCGGATCAGGGTCCAGATACGCAGTATTTT.

The chain uses TRBV4-3 and TRBJ1-1; 10 bases map to TRBD1. The V gene end was trimmed by 0 bases and the J gene end by 5 bases; junction bases not matched to a gene: 12. The CDR3 extends over 18 amino acids. Germline V gives CDR1 LGHNA, CDR2 YSLEER. The CDR3: CASSQDDRGLLVETEAFF. The CDR3 nucleotides read TGCGCCAGCAGCCAAGATGACAGGGGGCTATTGGTCGAGACTGAAGCTTTCTTT.

This chain joins TRBV2 and TRBJ1-5; D is unresolved. Trimming took off 6 bases at V and 0 bases at J, with 12 bases between the two ends. The CDR3 extends over 15 amino acids. Per germline, CDR1 SNHLY and CDR2 FYNNEI. The CDR3 reads CASRLSQYSNQPQHF. CDR3 coding DNA: TGTGCCAGCAGACTGAGCCAATATAGCAATCAGCCCCAGCATTTT. Based on the CDR3 plus reference TRBV2 and TRBJ1-5, the full variable domain is EPEVTQTPSHQVTQMGQEVILRCVPISNHLYFYWYRQILGQKVEFLVSFYNNEISEKSEIFDDQFSVERPDGSNFTLKIRSTKLEDSAMYFCASRLSQYSNQPQHFGDGTRLSIL.

The genes are TRBV10-3 and TRBJ2-7; 10 positions match TRBD2. The trim removed 0 bases at V and 0 bases at J, leaving 11 bases unmatched. This CDR3 region has 19 residues. From germline, CDR1 is ENHRY and CDR2 SYGVKD. CDR3 sequence reads: CAISESRFEAGGNSYEQYF. CDR3 DNA: TGTGCCATCAGTGAGTCGAGATTTGAAGCGGGAGGGAACTCCTACGAGCAGTACTTC.

This rearrangement joins TRBV14 to TRBJ1-2; D gene ambiguous. The CDR3 extends over 13 amino acids. Per the germline V gene, CDR1 is SGHDN and CDR2 is FVKESK. With 3 bases removed from V and 4 bases from J, the gap between germline ends came to 9 bases. The CDR3 DNA reads TGTGCCAGCAGCCAGAACGGTGGCTATGGCTACACCTTC. Its translation is CASSQNGGYGYTF. Full variable domain (missing parts from reference TRBV14 and TRBJ1-2): EAGVTQFPSHSVIEKGQTVTLRCDPISGHDNLYWYRRVMGKEIKFLLHFVKESKQDESGMPNNRFLAERTGGTYSTLKVQPAELEDSGVYFCASSQNGGYGYTFGSGTRLTVV.

CDR3 sequence (DNA): TGTGCCAGCACCCTCGGACAGGCCCCCTACGAGCAGTACTTC. As protein: CASTLGQAPYEQYF. The V and J genes are TRBV6-6 and TRBJ2-7, with 7 bases aligning to TRBD1. The ends lost 7 bases at V and 2 bases at J; junction bases unmatched: 8. Germline-derived CDR1 and CDR2 are MNHNY and SVGAGI (reference sequence). The CDR3 is 14 residues long.

The chain uses TRBV18 and TRBJ2-2, with 9 bases identical to TRBD2. The CDR3 totals 16 residues. J lost 7 bases, V lost 4 bases, and 10 bases had no gene match. Germline V CDR1 and CDR2: KGHSH, LQKENI. The DNA of the CDR3 is TGTGCCAGCTCACGACAGGTAGCGGGAGACAACGGGGAGCTGTTTTTT. Residues: CASSRQVAGDNGELFF.

The CDR3 reads CASSEKSAGVHGYTF. The CDR3, as DNA: TGTGCCAGCAGTGAAAAATCGGCAGGGGTACATGGCTACACCTTC. The V call is TRBV2, the J call TRBJ1-2; tentative D call: TRBD1 (6 bases). This CDR3 comprises 15 residues. Germline CDR1 and CDR2: SNHLY and FYNNEI. V lost 2 bases and J lost 6, with 16 bases in between.

This chain joins TRBV9 and TRBJ2-2, with a possible D match to TRBD2 (5 bases). The CDR3 has 14 residues. V lost 0 bases to trimming and J lost 6 bases, with 9 bases between them. Germline lookup yields CDR1 SGDLS and CDR2 YYNGEE. CDR3 bases: TGTGCCAGCAGCGTAGGTGGGAGACCCGGGGAGCTGTTTTTT. Translation gives CASSVGGRPGELFF.

CDR3 residues: CASSDRDRVYGYTF. The CDR3 DNA reads TGTGCCAGCAGTGATCGGGACAGGGTCTATGGCTACACCTTC. The gene calls are TRBV2 and TRBJ1-2; 9 bases align to TRBD1. J gave up 4 bases and V 3 bases, and 3 bases lay outside the gene matches. This CDR3 comprises 14 residues. Per the germline V gene, CDR1 is SNHLY and CDR2 is FYNNEI. The variable domain in full, completed from reference TRBV2 and TRBJ1-2, reads EPEVTQTPSHQVTQMGQEVILRCVPISNHLYFYWYRQILGQKVEFLVSFYNNEISEKSEIFDDQFSVERPDGSNFTLKIRSTKLEDSAMYFCASSDRDRVYGYTFGSGTRLTVV.

CDR3 in DNA: TGCGCCACAGGGGACAGATACACCGGGGAGCTGTTTTTT. Amino acids: CATGDRYTGELFF. The V and J genes are TRBV5-1 and TRBJ2-2; 7 positions agree with TRBD1. This CDR3 spans 13 amino acids. CDR1 is SGHRS, CDR2 YFSETQ, per germline. Germline trimming cut 9 bases from V and 3 bases from J; bases unmatched to any gene: 5.

V gene TRBV30 combines with J gene TRBJ1-6; no firm D call. This CDR3 has 16 amino acids. Germline lookup yields CDR1 GTSNPN and CDR2 SVGIG (reference sequence). The V gene lost 0 bases and the J gene lost 0 bases, with 9 bases spanning the gap. CDR3 region: CAWSVAGVSYNSPLHF. As DNA, the CDR3 is TGTGCCTGGAGTGTCGCCGGGGTCTCCTATAATTCACCCCTCCACTTT.

Turning to this clone: The conserved closing phenylalanine or tryptophan is absent in this CDR3, likely reflecting a read error. CDR3 in amino acids: CASSLYLGSYEQYL. CDR3 DNA: TGTGCCAGCAGTTTATATCTGGGTAGCTACGAGCAGTACCTC. The chain carries TRBV27 and TRBJ2-7; the D is unclear. The CDR3 totals 14 residues. From germline, CDR1 is MNHEY and CDR2 SMNVEV (reference sequence). The V end was cut by 1 base, the J end by 3 bases, with 10 bases between.

The chain recombines TRBV5-4 with TRBJ2-1; 9 bases are shared with TRBD2. Trimming at V came to 3 bases and at J to 7 bases, leaving 2 bases not matched to a gene. The CDR3 runs to 13 residues. CDR1 is SGHNT, CDR2 YYREEE, per germline (reference sequence). CDR3 region: CASSSLAGNEQFF. The CDR3 bases are TGTGCCAGCAGCTCTCTAGCGGGAAATGAGCAGTTCTTC.

The chain is built from TRBV5-1 and TRBJ1-2, with 7 bases identical to TRBD1. The CDR3 is made up of 16 amino acids. The ends lost 4 bases at V and 5 bases at J; junction bases unmatched: 14. Germline V gene sequence: CDR1 SGHRS, CDR2 YFSETQ. The CDR3 DNA sequence: TGCGCCAGCAGCCCCCGGGACAGAGGAGCTGGGTATGGCTACACCTTC. This sequence encodes CASSPRDRGAGYGYTF.

This clone was observed once. The V and J genes are TRBV7-9 and TRBJ2-2; D is perhaps TRBD2 (6 bases). CDR3 length: 15 amino acids. The V gene's germline CDR1 is SEHNR and CDR2 FQNEAQ (reference sequence). Trimming took off 5 bases at V and 1 base at J, with 11 bases between the two ends. For the CDR3, the DNA is TGTGCCAGCAGCCCCGGGACTGTGAACACCGGGGAGCTGTTTTTT. This sequence encodes CASSPGTVNTGELFF. The whole variable domain, remainder taken from reference TRBV7-9 and TRBJ2-2, is DTGVSQNPRHKITKRGQNVTFRCDPISEHNRLYWYRQTLGQGPEFLTYFQNEAQLEKSRLLSDRFSAERPKGSFSTLEIQRTEQGDSAMYLCASSPGTVNTGELFFGEGSRLTVL.

The chain carries TRBV4-1 and TRBJ1-4, with D unclear. The CDR3 is 16 residues long. V was trimmed by 0 bases and J by 7 bases, leaving 15 bases between them. The germline CDR1 and CDR2 sequences are MGHRA and YSYEKL. The CDR3 sequence is CASSQERRQRGEKLFF. DNA for the CDR3: TGCGCCAGCAGCCAAGAACGTAGGCAGCGTGGTGAAAAACTGTTTTTT.

This chain connects TRBV7-2 to TRBJ2-1, with 11 bases matching TRBD2. Germline V CDR1 and CDR2: SGHTA, FQGNSA. The CDR3 extends over 18 amino acids. Trimming at V came to 3 bases and at J to 6 bases, leaving 13 bases not matched to a gene. Written as DNA, the CDR3 is TGTGCCAGCAGCTTCGCCGGGACTAGCGGACGAAGATTCAATGAGCAGTTCTTC. Its protein is CASSFAGTSGRRFNEQFF.

This clone was detected a few times. This chain joins TRBV5-1 and TRBJ2-7; 8 nucleotides agree with TRBD1. This CDR3 region has 14 residues. V shed 4 bases, J shed 5 bases, and the junction held 8 bases outside the gene matches. Germline V gene lookup returns CDR1 SGHRS and CDR2 YFSETQ. CDR3 sequence: CASSTLTGEDEQYF. CDR3 DNA sequence: TGCGCCAGCAGCACTTTGACAGGGGAGGACGAGCAGTACTTC.

This chain uses TRBV4-3 with TRBJ1-1; weak D call: TRBD1 (6 bases). The length of the CDR3 is 16 residues. Germline CDR1 LGHNA, CDR2 YSLEER. Trimming removed 0 bases from V and 4 bases from J, with 15 bases in between. CDR3 sequence (DNA): TGCGCCAGCAGCCAAGATCCTCCACAGGGACGCACTGAAGCTTTCTTT. Translation: CASSQDPPQGRTEAFF.